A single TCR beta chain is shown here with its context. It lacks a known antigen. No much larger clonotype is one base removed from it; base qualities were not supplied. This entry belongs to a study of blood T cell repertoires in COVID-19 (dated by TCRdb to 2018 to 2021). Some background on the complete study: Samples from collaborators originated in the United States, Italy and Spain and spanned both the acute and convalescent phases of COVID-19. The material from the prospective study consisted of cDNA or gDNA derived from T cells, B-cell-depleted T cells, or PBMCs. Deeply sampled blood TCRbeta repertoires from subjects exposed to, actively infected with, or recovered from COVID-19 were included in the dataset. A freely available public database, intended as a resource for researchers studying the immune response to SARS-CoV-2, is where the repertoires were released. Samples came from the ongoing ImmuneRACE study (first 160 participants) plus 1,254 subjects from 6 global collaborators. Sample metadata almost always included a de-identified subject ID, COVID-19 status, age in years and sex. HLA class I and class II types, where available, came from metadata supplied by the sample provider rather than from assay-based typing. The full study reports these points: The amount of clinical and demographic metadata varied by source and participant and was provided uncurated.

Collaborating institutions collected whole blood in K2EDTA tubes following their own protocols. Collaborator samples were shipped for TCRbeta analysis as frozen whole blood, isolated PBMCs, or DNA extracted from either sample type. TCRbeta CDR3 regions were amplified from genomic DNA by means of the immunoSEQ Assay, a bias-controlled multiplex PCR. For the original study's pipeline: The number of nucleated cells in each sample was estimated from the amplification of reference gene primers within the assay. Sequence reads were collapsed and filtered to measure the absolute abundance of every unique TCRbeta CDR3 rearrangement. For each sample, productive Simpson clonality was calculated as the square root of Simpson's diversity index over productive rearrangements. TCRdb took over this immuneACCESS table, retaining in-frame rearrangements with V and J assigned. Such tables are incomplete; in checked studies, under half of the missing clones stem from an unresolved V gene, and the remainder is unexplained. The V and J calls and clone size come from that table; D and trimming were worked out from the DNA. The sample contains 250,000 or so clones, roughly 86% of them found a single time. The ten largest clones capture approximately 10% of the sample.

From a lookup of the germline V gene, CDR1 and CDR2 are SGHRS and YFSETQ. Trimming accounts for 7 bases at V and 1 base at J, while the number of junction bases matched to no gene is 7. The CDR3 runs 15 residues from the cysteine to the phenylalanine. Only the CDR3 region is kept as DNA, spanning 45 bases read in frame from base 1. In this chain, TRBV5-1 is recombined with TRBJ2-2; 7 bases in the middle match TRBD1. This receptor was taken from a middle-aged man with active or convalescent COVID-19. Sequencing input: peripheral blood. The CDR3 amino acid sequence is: CASRDRAMNTGELFF. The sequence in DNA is TGCGCCAGCCGTGACAGGGCGATGAACACCGGGGAGCTGTTTTTT. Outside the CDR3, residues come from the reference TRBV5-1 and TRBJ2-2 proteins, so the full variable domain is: KAGVTQTPRYLIKTRGQQVTLSCSPISGHRSVSWYQQTPGQGLQFLFEYFSETQRNKGNFPGRFSGRQFSNSRSEMNVSTLELGDSALYLCASRDRAMNTGELFFGEGSRLTVL.